This TCR beta chain was observed in a study of response to subunit inactivated influenza vaccine. Broader study findings: Authors suggested that a seasonal influenza vaccination recruits few new T cells each time.

This clonotype was detected a few times. Its antigen is unknown. Germline values: CDR1 MNHEY, CDR2 SVGEGT. The CDR3 contains 13 residues. V was pared by 2 bases and J by 3 bases, with 8 bases between. TCRdb processed the RT-PCR reads anew with MiXCR; each CDR3 protein has one entry. The sample has a few hundred thousand distinct CDR3 sequences, 14% seen once. Sequencing used PBMCs from blood, obtained 12 days after vaccination. This sequence was found in a man aged 50 to 59 who received an inactivated influenza vaccine. This rearrangement joins TRBV6-2 or TRBV6-3 to TRBJ2-7, with D possibly TRBD1 on 6 matching bases. The CDR3 protein is CASSYTGNYEQYF. The CDR3 DNA is TGTGCCAGCAGTTACACAGGGAACTACGAGCAGTACTTC.